In this sample, the clone carrying this TCR beta chain turned up a few times. What it recognizes is unknown. Method: immunoSEQ multiplex PCR; TCRdb's copy keeps in-frame clones and lacks some. The table has approximately 76,000 clones, 60% to 85% seen once; the top ten hold about 11%. Sequencing was preceded by expansion of antigen-specific CD4+ T cells with viral peptide pools in the ViraFEST assay. Scientists isolated CD4+ T cells after an approximately 11-day culture period ended. None of the vaccinated had previously contracted SARS-CoV-2, and their nucleocapsid antibodies tested negative. This record belongs to a study of vaccination effects on CD4 cells after COVID-19. Germline CDR1 is SEHNR and CDR2 is FQNEAQ (reference sequence). V lost 2 bases and J lost 5, with 15 bases in between. This CDR3 region has 15 residues.

The chain is built from TRBV7-9 and TRBJ1-1; TRBD1 is a possible D gene (6 bases). Material: CD4+ T cells from PBMCs cultured with SARS-CoV-2 spike peptides, obtained before COVID-19 vaccination. The receptor comes from a human donor who received a COVID-19 vaccine. CDR3 sequence reads: CASSLYGPGETEAFF. Here the CDR3 DNA reads TGTGCCAGCAGCTTATATGGCCCAGGGGAGACTGAAGCTTTCTTT.